These 13 T cell receptor beta chains originate from one sample sequenced in a study of T cells after yellow fever vaccination (dated by TCRdb to between 2018 and 2021). The sample's treatment or condition label, decoded: live attenuated yellow fever vaccine strain. The library was prepared using 5' RACE. The sequencer listed for this sample is Illumina HiSeq 2500. TCRdb trimmed the raw reads at Q25, called clones with MiXCR and kept productive beta chains. Merged by CDR3 protein, the rows form single entries marked with the most common genes and DNA. The sample contains some 130,000 distinct CDR3 sequences, approximately 6.6% of them found a single time. The leading ten clones occupy approximately 0.61% of the sample. The sample in question was CD4+ T cells sorted from PBMCs, obtained 10 days after the yellow fever booster vaccination. The receptors come from a man younger than 45 who received the YFV17D yellow fever vaccine.

The chain couples TRBV20-1 to TRBJ2-7; D is undetermined. Germline lookup yields CDR1 DFQATT and CDR2 SNEGSKA (reference sequence). Deletions cut 7 bases from V and 0 bases from J, with 13 bases between. This CDR3 contains 13 residues. The CDR3 sequence is CSGFQQSSYEQYF. Written as DNA, the CDR3 is TGCAGTGGGTTCCAACAGAGCTCCTACGAGCAGTACTTC.

The sample holds a few counts of this clonotype. CDR3 DNA sequence: TGTGCCAGCGGAACTCACGCTGGACAGGGATCCTACGAGCAGTACTTC. Its protein product is CASGTHAGQGSYEQYF. This sequence joins TRBV28 and TRBJ2-7; 8 bases match TRBD1. From germline, CDR1 is MDHEN and CDR2 SYDVKM. This CDR3 is built from 16 residues. With 8 bases clipped from V and 1 base from J, the junction kept 13 bases outside the gene matches.

Worth noting for this clonotype: Just one base apart from a much larger clone, this may be a read error. The gene calls are TRBV6-2 or TRBV6-3 and TRBJ2-1; D remains unclear. This CDR3 has 14 amino acids. Germline values: CDR1 MNHEY, CDR2 SVGEGT. The CDR3 loop is CARSKGRYYNEQFF. Written as DNA, the CDR3 is TGTGCCCGCAGCAAAGGTCGCTACTACAATGAGCAGTTCTTC.

This clonotype was detected ten times or more. This chain uses TRBV11-2 with TRBJ2-2; 8 nucleotides line up with TRBD1. The CDR3 totals 14 residues. V shed 5 bases, J shed 6 bases, and the junction held 5 bases outside the gene matches. CDR1 SGHAT and CDR2 FQNNGV come from the germline V gene. The CDR3 reads CASSPQTGAGELFF. DNA for the CDR3: TGTGCCAGCAGCCCCCAGACAGGGGCCGGGGAGCTGTTTTTT.

This clonotype was observed many times. The chain has TRBV5-1 and TRBJ2-2; D gene ambiguous. The CDR3 has 18 residues. Germline V lookup: CDR1 SGHRS, CDR2 YFSETQ. V lost 3 bases, J lost 3 bases, and 21 bases lay in between. The CDR3, as DNA: TGCGCCAGCAGCTCCCCCAGGACCGCGCGCTGGGACACCGGGGAGCTGTTTTTT. Its translation: CASSSPRTARWDTGELFF.

This clonotype has just a few counts. V gene TRBV20-1 combines with J gene TRBJ2-3; D ambiguous. The CDR3 sequence is 11 residues long. CDR1 and CDR2 (germline): DFQATT, SNEGSKA (reference sequence). V lost 7 bases and J lost 2, with 7 bases in between. CDR3 region: CSVRITDTQYF. The CDR3 DNA reads TGCAGTGTCAGAATCACAGATACGCAGTATTTT.

This clonotype appeared many times. V is TRBV20-1 and J is TRBJ2-7; the D is unclear. V lost 0 bases, J lost 12 bases, and 15 bases lay in between. Germline values: CDR1 DFQATT, CDR2 SNEGSKA (reference sequence). The CDR3 spans 12 residues. The CDR3 sequence: CSARDGLLSPYF. The CDR3 nucleotides are TGCAGTGCTAGAGATGGCCTCCTGTCACCGTACTTC.

Ten or more counts support this clonotype. The V gene is TRBV20-1, the J gene TRBJ2-5; tentatively, D is TRBD1 (6 bases). The CDR3 is made up of 12 amino acids. The V gene's germline CDR1 is DFQATT and CDR2 SNEGSKA (reference sequence). The V and J ends lost 6 bases and 4 bases respectively, with 12 bases between them. The CDR3 coding sequence is TGCAGTGCCCCCGGACAGACAGAGACCCAGTACTTC. Translated, it gives CSAPGQTETQYF.

This clonotype was detected ten times or more. V is TRBV7-2 and J is TRBJ1-5; a possible D gene is TRBD1 (5 bases). V gave up 1 base and J gave up 8 bases, with 15 bases separating them. The CDR3 runs to 15 residues. The germline V gene has CDR1 SGHTA and CDR2 FQGNSA. CDR3 nucleotides: TGTGCCAGCAGCTTAGTACCCGCAGGGAGGGAGCCCCAGCATTTT. Translating it yields CASSLVPAGREPQHF. The complete variable domain, with remaining parts taken from reference TRBV7-2 and TRBJ1-5, reads GAGVSQSPSNKVTEKGKDVELRCDPISGHTALYWYRQSLGQGLEFLIYFQGNSAPDKSGLPSDRFSAERTGGSVSTLTIQRTQQEDSAVYLCASSLVPAGREPQHFGDGTRLSIL.

This clonotype came up many times. This rearrangement joins TRBV6-1 to TRBJ1-4; possibly TRBD1 for D (5 bases). Germline CDR1 and CDR2: MNHNS and SASEGT. The CDR3 is 14 amino acids. In nucleotides, the CDR3 is TGTGCGAGCGGAAGACAGACAACTAATGAAAAACTGTTTTTT. Protein product: CASGRQTTNEKLFF.

The table lists this clonotype with many counts. The chain uses TRBV19 and TRBJ2-1; no firm D call. CDR1 LNHDA and CDR2 SQIVND come from the germline V gene (reference sequence). V gave up 6 bases and J gave up 5 bases, with 14 bases separating them. The CDR3 length is 14 residues. The CDR3 reads CASRSDPINNEQFF. As DNA, the CDR3 is TGTGCCAGTAGATCGGACCCCATTAACAATGAGCAGTTCTTC.

This clonotype was picked up many times. The chain joins TRBV7-3 to TRBJ2-1; 9 bases map to TRBD2. V shed 5 bases and J 5 bases; nucleotides not matched to a gene: 7. The CDR3 has 15 residues. Germline V gene lookup returns CDR1 SGHTA and CDR2 FQGTGA. The CDR3 spells CASSLGTSLNNEQFF. The CDR3 DNA reads TGTGCCAGCAGCCTCGGGACTAGCTTAAACAATGAGCAGTTCTTC.

This clonotype appeared many times. One end of the junction is discordant with germline, which a read error may explain. The genes are TRBV30 and TRBJ2-5; no definite D call. The CDR3 is 12 residues long. Germline V gene data show CDR1 as GTSNPN and CDR2 as SVGIG (reference sequence). CDR3 region: CSWSYSRETQYF. The DNA for the CDR3 is TGTTCCTGGAGCTACAGTCGAGAGACCCAGTACTTC.